Listed here are 21 T cell receptor beta chains from one sample, sequenced in a study of shared clonotypes between healthy human individuals. The repertoire was sequenced with immunoSEQ multiplex PCR; TCRdb's copy has only in-frame clones and lacks some. Among about 520,000 clones listed, 95% to 97% were seen once. The sequenced material came from naive CD4+ T cells sorted from blood. Subset in this sample: CD45RA+ positively selected. These TCRs come from a young woman in good health.

This clone was found once. The V and J genes are TRBV13 and TRBJ1-1; TRBD1 matches 9 bases. Germline CDR1 and CDR2: PRHDT and FYEKMQ (reference sequence). The CDR3 is 14 residues long. V lost 5 bases and J lost 1; bases outside the gene matches: 2. The CDR3 loop reads CASSLGQGNTEAFF. In DNA, the CDR3 is TGTGCCAGCAGCCTGGGACAGGGGAACACTGAAGCTTTCTTT.

The V gene is TRBV6-5, the J gene TRBJ1-2, with TRBD1 as a possible D gene (5 bases). V was pared by 2 bases and J by 8 bases, with 15 bases between. The CDR3 runs 14 residues. CDR1 and CDR2 (germline): MNHEY, SVGAGI. This chain's CDR3 is CASSYGRQSEGYTF. The CDR3 nucleotides are TGTGCCAGCAGTTACGGCCGACAGTCGGAGGGCTACACCTTC.

J is TRBJ1-1 and V is TRBV6-1, with no clear D. V was pared by 4 bases and J by 5 bases, with 17 bases between. The CDR3 totals 15 residues. CDR1 and CDR2 from the germline V gene are MNHNS and SASEGT. CDR3 in amino acids: CASSVRAPMGTEAFF. CDR3 DNA: TGTGCCAGCAGTGTAAGGGCACCAATGGGGACTGAAGCTTTCTTT.

The chain combines TRBV27 with TRBJ1-1; 9 bases align to TRBD1. V shed 5 bases and J 5 bases; nucleotides not matched to a gene: 9. Germline assignment: CDR1 MNHEY and CDR2 SMNVEV (reference sequence). This CDR3 region has 15 residues. CDR3 sequence reads: CASSAGDRVGTEAFF. As DNA, the CDR3 is TGTGCCAGCAGTGCTGGGGACAGGGTAGGAACTGAAGCTTTCTTT.

The chain carries TRBV7-9 and TRBJ2-1, with a weak D call TRBD2 (5 bases). This CDR3 spans 17 amino acids. Trimming removed 0 bases from V and 0 bases from J, with 12 bases in between. Germline V gene lookup returns CDR1 SEHNR and CDR2 FQNEAQ (reference sequence). The CDR3 sequence: CASSLANVGSSYNEQFF. In DNA, the CDR3 is TGTGCCAGCAGCTTAGCAAATGTGGGGAGCTCCTACAATGAGCAGTTCTTC. The full variable domain, completed using reference TRBV7-9 and TRBJ2-1, is DTGVSQNPRHKITKRGQNVTFRCDPISEHNRLYWYRQTLGQGPEFLTYFQNEAQLEKSRLLSDRFSAERPKGSFSTLEIQRTEQGDSAMYLCASSLANVGSSYNEQFFGPGTRLTVL.

This chain joins TRBV28 and TRBJ1-1; D remains ambiguous. The CDR3 is made up of 12 amino acids. Looked up from germline, CDR1 is MDHEN and CDR2 is SYDVKM. The V end lost 6 bases, the J end lost 7 bases, and 12 bases lay between the germline ends. The CDR3 DNA reads as TGTGCCAGCAGGCCGACCCTGGGTGAAGCTTTCTTT. Its protein is CASRPTLGEAFF.

CDR3 DNA sequence: TGTGCCAGCAGCTTGGTGCAGGGTTACGAGCAGTACTTC. It translates to CASSLVQGYEQYF. The chain carries TRBV5-4 and TRBJ2-7; a possible D gene is TRBD1 (5 bases). V dropped 0 bases and J dropped 4 bases, with 8 bases sitting between them. Germline V gives CDR1 SGHNT, CDR2 YYREEE (reference sequence). This CDR3 has 13 amino acids.

The J gene is TRBJ1-1, the V gene TRBV28; D is undetermined. Germline V gene lookup returns CDR1 MDHEN and CDR2 SYDVKM. V shed 8 bases and J shed 4 bases, with 8 bases lying between them. The CDR3 covers 11 residues. CDR3 sequence (DNA): TGTGCCAGCCTTCGGGGCACTGAAGCTTTCTTT. It translates to CASLRGTEAFF.

The chain carries TRBV18 and TRBJ2-5; TRBD2 agrees at 7 bases. Germline CDR1 and CDR2: KGHSH and LQKENI. Trimming cost V 5 bases and J 2 bases; bases outside gene matches: 5. The CDR3 length is 14 residues. The CDR3 spells CASSATSEQETQYF. CDR3 DNA sequence: TGTGCCAGCTCAGCCACTAGCGAACAAGAGACCCAGTACTTC.

The V and J genes are TRBV5-6 and TRBJ2-7, with D maybe TRBD1 (5 bases). CDR3 length equals 19 residues. CDR1 is SGHDT, CDR2 YYEEEE, per germline. Trimming removed 2 bases at V and 0 bases at J, with 24 bases between. The CDR3: CASSLGRQPRVETSYEQYF. CDR3 nucleotides: TGTGCCAGCAGCTTAGGCAGACAGCCCAGGGTCGAGACCTCCTACGAGCAGTACTTC.

CDR3 amino acids: CASSQDRRGSTDTQYF. The DNA of the CDR3 is TGCGCCAGCAGCCAAGATAGGCGGGGGAGCACAGATACGCAGTATTTT. The chain links TRBV4-1 to TRBJ2-3, with 7 positions matching TRBD2. Germline assignment: CDR1 MGHRA and CDR2 YSYEKL. Trimming took 0 bases from V and 0 from J; bases not matched to a gene: 3. The CDR3 is 16 amino acids.

The genes are TRBV18 and TRBJ1-5; D is unclear. CDR3 size: 18 residues. Germline loops: CDR1 KGHSH, CDR2 LQKENI. Trimming removed 0 bases from V and 9 bases from J, with 24 bases in between. The CDR3 reads CASSPPTWTDGFSRPQHF. The DNA for the CDR3 is TGTGCCAGCTCACCACCAACCTGGACGGACGGTTTTTCGCGGCCCCAGCATTTT.

The chain has TRBV10-3 and TRBJ1-2, with TRBD1 matching over 7 bases. This CDR3 contains 13 residues. J was trimmed by 5 bases and V by 8 bases; bases with no gene match: 8. CDR1 ENHRY and CDR2 SYGVKD come from the germline V gene. The CDR3, as DNA: TGTGCCATCCAAGACAGGGCCTTATATGGCTACACCTTC. As protein: CAIQDRALYGYTF.

The chain couples TRBV5-1 to TRBJ2-3; 7 nucleotides align to TRBD2. The CDR3 extends over 14 amino acids. Germline lookup yields CDR1 SGHRS and CDR2 YFSETQ. V was clipped by 5 bases and J by 3 bases; unmatched bases: 6. The CDR3 DNA is TGCGCCAGCAGATGGCGGGAGAGGACAGATACGCAGTATTTT. Translating gives CASRWRERTDTQYF.

The chain is built from TRBV28 and TRBJ1-5, with TRBD1 matching over 7 bases. V lost 6 bases to trimming and J lost 4 bases; unmatched junction nucleotides: 9. CDR3 length: 15 residues. The germline V gene encodes CDR1 MDHEN and CDR2 SYDVKM. The CDR3, as DNA: TGTGCCAGCAGAAGGGACAGCTTGAGGAATCAGCCCCAGCATTTT. It translates to CASRRDSLRNQPQHF.

The genes are TRBV12-5 and TRBJ2-5; perhaps TRBD2 as D (6 bases). The CDR3 is 15 residues long. Trimming cost V 1 base and J 4 bases, with 13 bases left between them. Per germline, CDR1 LGHNT and CDR2 FRNRAP. CDR3 sequence reads: CASGLGLAGGETQYF. DNA for the CDR3: TGTGCTAGTGGTTTGGGACTGGCCGGGGGAGAGACCCAGTACTTC. The whole variable domain, remainder taken from reference TRBV12-5 and TRBJ2-5, is DARVTQTPRHKVTEMGQEVTMRCQPILGHNTVFWYRQTMMQGLELLAYFRNRAPLDDSGMPKDRFSAEMPDATLATLKIQPSEPRDSAVYFCASGLGLAGGETQYFGPGTRLLVL.

CDR3 sequence (DNA): TGTGCCAGCTCACCGGCCAGGACAGGGGCCCCCTATGGCTACACCTTC. Residues: CASSPARTGAPYGYTF. V and J are TRBV18 and TRBJ1-2; 9 bases match TRBD1. The CDR3 length is 16 residues. V shed 3 bases and J 4 bases; nucleotides not matched to a gene: 9. Germline loops: CDR1 KGHSH, CDR2 LQKENI. The full variable domain, completed using reference TRBV18 and TRBJ1-2, is NAGVMQNPRHLVRRRGQEARLRCSPMKGHSHVYWYRQLPEEGLKFMVYLQKENIIDESGMPKERFSAEFPKEGPSILRIQQVVRGDSAAYFCASSPARTGAPYGYTFGSGTRLTVV.

The chain has TRBV6-5 and TRBJ2-1; 11 positions agree with TRBD2. V lost 7 bases and J lost 6; bases outside the gene matches: 8. CDR1 and CDR2 (germline): MNHEY, SVGAGI. This CDR3 is 15 amino acids long. This CDR3 reads CASTLTSGSLNEQFF. CDR3 coding DNA: TGTGCCAGCACCCTAACTAGCGGGAGTCTCAATGAGCAGTTCTTC.

This sequence joins TRBV27 and TRBJ1-2; D call uncertain. CDR3 length: 12 amino acids. Deletions cut 2 bases from V and 4 bases from J, with 5 bases between. CDR1 is MNHEY, CDR2 SMNVEV, per germline (reference sequence). DNA of the CDR3: TGTGCCAGCAGTTTAAAAGGCTATGGCTACACCTTC. Translation gives CASSLKGYGYTF.

CDR3 nucleotides: TGCGCCAGCAGCCAACGAAGCTGGGACTCTGGGGCCAACGTCCTGACTTTC. It codes for CASSQRSWDSGANVLTF. The chain employs TRBV4-1 and TRBJ2-6, with D uncertain. The CDR3 is 17 amino acids. The germline V gene has CDR1 MGHRA and CDR2 YSYEKL. V lost 2 bases to trimming and J lost 0 bases, with 11 bases between them.

The chain joins TRBV29-1 to TRBJ1-2; 9 bases map to TRBD1. Unmatched junction bases numbered 5, after V lost 7 bases and J lost 2 bases. CDR1 SQVTM and CDR2 ANQGSEA come from the germline V gene. The CDR3 length is 13 residues. CDR3 sequence (DNA): TGCAGCGCGGGGACAGGGCAGAACTATGGCTACACCTTC. It is translated as CSAGTGQNYGYTF. The variable domain in full, with the rest retrieved from reference TRBV29-1 and TRBJ1-2, is SAVISQKPSRDICQRGTSLTIQCQVDSQVTMMFWYRQQPGQSLTLIATANQGSEATYESGFVIDKFPISRPNLTFSTLTVSNMSPEDSSIYLCSAGTGQNYGYTFGSGTRLTVV.